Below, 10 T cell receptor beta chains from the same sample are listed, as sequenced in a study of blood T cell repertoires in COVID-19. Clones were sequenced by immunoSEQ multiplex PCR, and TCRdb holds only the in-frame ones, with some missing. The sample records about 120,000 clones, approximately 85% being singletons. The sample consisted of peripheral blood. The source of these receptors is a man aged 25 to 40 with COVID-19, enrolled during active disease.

CDR3 residues: CASSFSPGQPQHF. The CDR3 DNA reads TGTGCCAGCAGTTTCTCCCCCGGGCAGCCCCAGCATTTT. The V and J genes are TRBV5-6 and TRBJ1-5; D unresolved. Germline assignment: CDR1 SGHDT and CDR2 YYEEEE. The CDR3 length is 13 residues. Between the trimmed V and J ends, which lost 5 bases and 7 bases, there was a span of 13 bases.

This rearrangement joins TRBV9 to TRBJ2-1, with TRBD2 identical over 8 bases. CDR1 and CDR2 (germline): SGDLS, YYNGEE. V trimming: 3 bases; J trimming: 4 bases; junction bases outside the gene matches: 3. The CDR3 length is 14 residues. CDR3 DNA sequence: TGTGCCAGCAGCGCCCGGGGGGGATACAATGAGCAGTTCTTC. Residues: CASSARGGYNEQFF.

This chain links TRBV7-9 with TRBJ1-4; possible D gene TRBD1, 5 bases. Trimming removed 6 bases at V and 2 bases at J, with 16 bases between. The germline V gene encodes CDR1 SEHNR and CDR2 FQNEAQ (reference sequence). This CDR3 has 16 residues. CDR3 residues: CASRPLGAGTNEKLFF. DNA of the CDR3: TGTGCCAGCAGACCTCTCGGCGCAGGGACTAATGAAAAACTGTTTTTT. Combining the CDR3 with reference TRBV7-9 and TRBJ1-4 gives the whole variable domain DTGVSQNPRHKITKRGQNVTFRCDPISEHNRLYWYRQTLGQGPEFLTYFQNEAQLEKSRLLSDRFSAERPKGSFSTLEIQRTEQGDSAMYLCASRPLGAGTNEKLFFGSGTQLSVL.

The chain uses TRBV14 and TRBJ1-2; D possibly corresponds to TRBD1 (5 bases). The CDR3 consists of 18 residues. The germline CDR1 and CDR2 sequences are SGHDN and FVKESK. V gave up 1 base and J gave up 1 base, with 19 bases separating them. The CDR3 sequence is CASSQVRKGPLLNYGYTF. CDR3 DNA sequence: TGTGCCAGCAGCCAAGTCCGAAAGGGGCCTTTGCTTAACTATGGCTACACCTTC.

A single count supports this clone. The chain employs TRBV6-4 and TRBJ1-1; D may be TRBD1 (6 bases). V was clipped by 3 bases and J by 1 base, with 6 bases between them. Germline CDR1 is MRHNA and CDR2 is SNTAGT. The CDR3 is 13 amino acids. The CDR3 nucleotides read TGTGCCAGCAGTGAACAGGGGAACACTGAAGCTTTCTTT. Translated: CASSEQGNTEAFF.

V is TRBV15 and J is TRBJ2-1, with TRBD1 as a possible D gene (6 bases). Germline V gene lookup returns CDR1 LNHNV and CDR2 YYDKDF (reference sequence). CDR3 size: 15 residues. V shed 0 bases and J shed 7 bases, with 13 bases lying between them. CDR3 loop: CATSRDQSQGNEQFF. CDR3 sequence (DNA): TGTGCCACCAGCAGAGACCAGAGCCAGGGGAATGAGCAGTTCTTC.

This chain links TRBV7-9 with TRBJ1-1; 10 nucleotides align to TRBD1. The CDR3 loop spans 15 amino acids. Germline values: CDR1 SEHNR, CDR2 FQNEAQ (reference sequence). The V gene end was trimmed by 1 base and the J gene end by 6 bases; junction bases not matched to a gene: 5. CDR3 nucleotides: TGTGCCAGCAGCTTAGTGGACAGGGGGAGGCCTGAAGCTTTCTTT. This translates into CASSLVDRGRPEAFF.

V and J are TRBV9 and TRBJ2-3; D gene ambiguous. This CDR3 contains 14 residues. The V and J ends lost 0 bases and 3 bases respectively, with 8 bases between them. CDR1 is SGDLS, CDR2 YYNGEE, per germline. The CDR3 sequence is CASSVEVLTDTQYF. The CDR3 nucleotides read TGTGCCAGCAGCGTAGAAGTGCTAACAGATACGCAGTATTTT.

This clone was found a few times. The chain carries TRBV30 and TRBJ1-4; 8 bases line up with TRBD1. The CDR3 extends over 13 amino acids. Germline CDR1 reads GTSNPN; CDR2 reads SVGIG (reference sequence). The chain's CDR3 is CGIKGQVREKLFF. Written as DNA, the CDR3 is TGTGGGATTAAGGGACAGGTGCGAGAAAAACTGTTTTTT.

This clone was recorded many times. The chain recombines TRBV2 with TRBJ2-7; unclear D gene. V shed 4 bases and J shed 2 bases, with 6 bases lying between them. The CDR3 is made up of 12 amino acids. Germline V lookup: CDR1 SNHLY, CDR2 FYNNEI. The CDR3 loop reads CASSAQTYEQYF. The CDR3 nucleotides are TGTGCCAGCAGTGCACAGACCTACGAGCAGTACTTC.